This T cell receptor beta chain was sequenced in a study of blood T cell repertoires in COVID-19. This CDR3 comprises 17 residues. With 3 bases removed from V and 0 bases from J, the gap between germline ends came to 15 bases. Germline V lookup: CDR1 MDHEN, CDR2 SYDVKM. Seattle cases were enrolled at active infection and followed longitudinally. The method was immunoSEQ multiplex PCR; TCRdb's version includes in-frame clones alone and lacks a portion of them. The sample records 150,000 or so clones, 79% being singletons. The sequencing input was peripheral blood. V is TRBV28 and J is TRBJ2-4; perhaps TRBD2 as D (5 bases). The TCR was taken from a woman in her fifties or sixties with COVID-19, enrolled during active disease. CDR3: CASSFEAAGLAKNIQYF. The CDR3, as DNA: TGTGCCAGCAGTTTCGAGGCGGCAGGACTAGCCAAAAACATTCAGTACTTC.